There are a few counts of the clone carrying this TCR beta chain. Its matching antigen is unknown. These data belong to a study of identical twins. Whole-study findings and limits: Zero-insertion analyses could be partly confounded by invariant MAIT and iNKT cells.

cDNA molecules carried unique molecular identifiers, and template switching added a universal primer site. TCRdb used MiXCR to reprocess the 5' RACE reads, holding one entry per CDR3 protein. The sample contains around 370,000 distinct CDR3 sequences, 8.5% to 10% of which appear only once. The CDR3 runs 15 residues. Germline CDR1 is SGHRS and CDR2 is YFSETQ. Trimming removed 4 bases from V and 7 bases from J; junction bases left unmatched: 12. The clonotype originates from a woman aged 45-59 years in good health. This chain connects TRBV5-1 to TRBJ1-2; TRBD1 matches 8 bases. What was sequenced was naive T cells sorted from blood. CDR3 nucleotides: TGCGCCAGCAGCGGGGGGGACAGGCTTCTCTCTGGCTACACCTTC. Its protein is CASSGGDRLLSGYTF.